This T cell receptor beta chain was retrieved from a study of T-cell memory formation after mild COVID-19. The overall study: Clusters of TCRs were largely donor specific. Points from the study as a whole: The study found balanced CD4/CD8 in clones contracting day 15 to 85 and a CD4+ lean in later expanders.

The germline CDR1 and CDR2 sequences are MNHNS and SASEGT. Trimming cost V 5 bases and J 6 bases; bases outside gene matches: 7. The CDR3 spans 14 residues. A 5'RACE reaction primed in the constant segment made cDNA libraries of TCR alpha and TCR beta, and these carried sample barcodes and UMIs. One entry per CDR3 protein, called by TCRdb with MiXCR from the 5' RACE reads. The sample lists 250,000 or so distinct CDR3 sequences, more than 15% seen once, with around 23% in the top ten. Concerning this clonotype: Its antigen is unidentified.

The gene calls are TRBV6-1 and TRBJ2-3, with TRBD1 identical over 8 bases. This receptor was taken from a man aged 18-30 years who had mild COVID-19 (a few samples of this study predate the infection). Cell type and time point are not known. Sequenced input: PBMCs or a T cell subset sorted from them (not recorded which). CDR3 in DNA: TGTGCCAGCAGTCGGACAGGGTTCATGGATACGCAGTATTTT. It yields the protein CASSRTGFMDTQYF.